Here is one T cell receptor beta chain with its context. This sample stems from a study of blood T cell repertoires in COVID-19. For the study at large: The samples span acute and convalescent COVID-19 from the United States, Italy and Spain. From T cells, B-cell-depleted T cells, or PBMCs came the material, which was cDNA or gDNA.

Original analysis: Estimates of nucleated cell counts were drawn from the amplification of reference gene primers. Sequenced by immunoSEQ multiplex PCR; TCRdb stores in-frame clones only, minus some. That table furnishes V, J and clone size, whereas the DNA furnished D and trimming. Seen here are about 54,000 clones, approximately 90% observed once, and the top ten hold 7% to 9%. Germline lookup yields CDR1 LGHDT and CDR2 YNNKEL (reference sequence). V lost 4 bases and J lost 4; bases outside the gene matches: 8. The CDR3 covers 15 residues. The rearrangement joins TRBV3-1 (or the pseudogene TRBV3-2) to TRBJ2-5; 8 bases line up with TRBD2. The specimen sequenced was peripheral blood. This receptor was taken from a woman in her thirties or forties with active COVID-19. CDR3 residues: CASSRRESGGETQYF. In nucleotides, the CDR3 is TGTGCCAGCAGCCGCCGGGAGAGCGGGGGAGAGACCCAGTACTTC.